A single count supports the clone carrying this T cell receptor (beta chain). Followed over time, Seattle patients had been enrolled while infection was active. This entry belongs to a study of blood T cell repertoires in COVID-19. For the study at large: COVID-19 samples from acute and convalescent phases originated in the United States, Italy and Spain. T cells, B-cell-depleted T cells, or PBMCs supplied cDNA or gDNA.

Methods used by the authors: Amplification of reference gene primers provided the estimated nucleated cell counts. Method: immunoSEQ multiplex PCR; TCRdb's copy keeps in-frame clones and lacks some. That table furnishes V, J and clone size, whereas the DNA furnished D and trimming. The table has roughly 290,000 clones, 80% to 95% seen once. This CDR3 has 17 residues. From germline, CDR1 is SGDLS and CDR2 YYNGEE. J gave up 2 bases and V 4 bases, and 12 bases lay outside the gene matches. The chain uses TRBV9 and TRBJ2-1; 7 bases agree with TRBD2. The sequenced sample consisted of peripheral blood. The sequence was obtained from a woman aged 30 to 39 with COVID-19, enrolled during active disease. CDR3 loop: CASSPTYGGGPYNEQFF. The CDR3 region has the DNA TGTGCCAGCAGCCCCACATATGGGGGAGGGCCCTACAATGAGCAGTTCTTC. Together with reference TRBV9 and TRBJ2-1, the CDR3 gives the full variable domain: DSGVTQTPKHLITATGQRVTLRCSPRSGDLSVYWYQQSLDQGLQFLIQYYNGEERAKGNILERFSAQQFPDLHSELNLSSLELGDSALYFCASSPTYGGGPYNEQFFGPGTRLTVL.